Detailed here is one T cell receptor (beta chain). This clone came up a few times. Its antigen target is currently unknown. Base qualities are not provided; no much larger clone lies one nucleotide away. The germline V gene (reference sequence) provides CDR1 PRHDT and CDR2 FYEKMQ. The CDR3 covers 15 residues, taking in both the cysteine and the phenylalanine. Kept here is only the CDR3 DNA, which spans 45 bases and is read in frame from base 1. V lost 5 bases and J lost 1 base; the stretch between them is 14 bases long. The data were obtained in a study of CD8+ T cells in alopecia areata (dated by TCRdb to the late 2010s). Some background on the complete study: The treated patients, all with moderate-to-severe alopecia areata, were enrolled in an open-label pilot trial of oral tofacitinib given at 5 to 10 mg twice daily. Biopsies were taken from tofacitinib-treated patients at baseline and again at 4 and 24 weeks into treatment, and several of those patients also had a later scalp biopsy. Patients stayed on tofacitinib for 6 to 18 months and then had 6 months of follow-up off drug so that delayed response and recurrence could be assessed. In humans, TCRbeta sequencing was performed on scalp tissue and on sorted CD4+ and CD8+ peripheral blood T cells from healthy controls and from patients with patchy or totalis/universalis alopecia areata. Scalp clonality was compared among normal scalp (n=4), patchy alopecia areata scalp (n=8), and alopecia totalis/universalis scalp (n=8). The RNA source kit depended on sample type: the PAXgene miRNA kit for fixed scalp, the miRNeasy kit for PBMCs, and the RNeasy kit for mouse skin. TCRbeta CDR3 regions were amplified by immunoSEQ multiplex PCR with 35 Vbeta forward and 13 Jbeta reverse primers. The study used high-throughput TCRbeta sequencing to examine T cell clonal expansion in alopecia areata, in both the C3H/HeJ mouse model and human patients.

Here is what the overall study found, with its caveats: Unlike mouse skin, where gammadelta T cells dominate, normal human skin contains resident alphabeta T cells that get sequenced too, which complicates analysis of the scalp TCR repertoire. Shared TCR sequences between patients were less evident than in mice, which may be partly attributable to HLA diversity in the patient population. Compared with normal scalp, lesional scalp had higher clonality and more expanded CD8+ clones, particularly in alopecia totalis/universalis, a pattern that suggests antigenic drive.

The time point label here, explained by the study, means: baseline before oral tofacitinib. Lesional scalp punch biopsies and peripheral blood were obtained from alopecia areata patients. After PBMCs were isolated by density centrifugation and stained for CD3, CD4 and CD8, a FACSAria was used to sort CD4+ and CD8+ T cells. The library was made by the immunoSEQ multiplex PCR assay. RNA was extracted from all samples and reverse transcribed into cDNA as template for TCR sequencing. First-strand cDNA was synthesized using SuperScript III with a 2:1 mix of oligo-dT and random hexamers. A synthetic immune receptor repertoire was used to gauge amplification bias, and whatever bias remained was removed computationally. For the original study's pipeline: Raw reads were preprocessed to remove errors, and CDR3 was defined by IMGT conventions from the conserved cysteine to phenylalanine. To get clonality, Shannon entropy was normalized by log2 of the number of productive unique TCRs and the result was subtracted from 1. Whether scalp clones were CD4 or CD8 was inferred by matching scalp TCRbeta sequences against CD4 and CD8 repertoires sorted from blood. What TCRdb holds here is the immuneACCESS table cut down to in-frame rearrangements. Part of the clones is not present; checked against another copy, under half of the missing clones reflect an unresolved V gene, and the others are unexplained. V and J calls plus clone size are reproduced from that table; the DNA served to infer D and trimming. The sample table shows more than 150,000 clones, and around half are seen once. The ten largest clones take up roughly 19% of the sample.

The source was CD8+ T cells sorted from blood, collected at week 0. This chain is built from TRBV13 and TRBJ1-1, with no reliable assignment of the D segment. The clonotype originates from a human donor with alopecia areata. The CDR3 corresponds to CASSPTETQNTEAFF. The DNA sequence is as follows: TGTGCCAGCAGCCCTACGGAGACCCAGAACACTGAAGCTTTCTTT.